This T cell receptor (beta chain) was profiled in a study of T cell changes during pregnancy in multiple sclerosis. Germline CDR1 KGHSH, CDR2 LQKENI. Deletions cut 1 base from V and 6 bases from J, with 10 bases between. This CDR3 comprises 14 residues. Some clones are missing from TCRdb's copy, which holds only in-frame ones; the method was immunoSEQ multiplex PCR. The sample has under 50,000 clones, roughly 94% seen once. Here the sequenced sample was CD4+ T cells from peripheral blood mononuclear cells, taken in the third trimester of pregnancy. This rearrangement joins TRBV18 to TRBJ2-1; the D gene is possibly TRBD1 (6 bases). This clonotype was sampled from a female donor with multiple sclerosis, enrolled in a pregnancy study. This chain's CDR3 is CASSPRPGVNEQFF. The CDR3 DNA reads as TGTGCCAGCTCACCACGCCCAGGGGTCAATGAGCAGTTCTTC.